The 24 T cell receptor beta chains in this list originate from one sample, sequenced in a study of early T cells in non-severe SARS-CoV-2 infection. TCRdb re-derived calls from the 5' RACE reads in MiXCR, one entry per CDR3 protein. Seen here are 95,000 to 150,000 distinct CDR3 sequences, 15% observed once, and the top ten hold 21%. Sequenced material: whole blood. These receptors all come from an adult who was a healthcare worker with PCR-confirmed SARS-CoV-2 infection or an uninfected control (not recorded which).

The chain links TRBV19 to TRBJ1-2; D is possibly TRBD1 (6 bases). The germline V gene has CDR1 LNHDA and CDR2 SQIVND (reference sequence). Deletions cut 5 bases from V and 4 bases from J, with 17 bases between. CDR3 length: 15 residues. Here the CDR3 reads CASSGTGSWGYGYTF. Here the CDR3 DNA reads TGTGCCAGTAGTGGAACAGGGAGTTGGGGCTATGGCTACACCTTC. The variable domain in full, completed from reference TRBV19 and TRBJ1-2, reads DGGITQSPKYLFRKEGQNVTLSCEQNLNHDAMYWYRQDPGQGLRLIYYSQIVNDFQKGDIAEGYSVSREKKESFPLTVTSAQKNPTAFYLCASSGTGSWGYGYTFGSGTRLTVV.

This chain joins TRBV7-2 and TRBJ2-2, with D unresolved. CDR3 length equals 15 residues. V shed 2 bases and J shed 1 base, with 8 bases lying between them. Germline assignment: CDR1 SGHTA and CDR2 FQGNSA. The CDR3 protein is CASSLRSGNTGELFF. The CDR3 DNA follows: TGTGCCAGCAGCTTAAGAAGTGGGAACACCGGGGAGCTGTTTTTT. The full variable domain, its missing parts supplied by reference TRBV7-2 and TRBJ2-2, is GAGVSQSPSNKVTEKGKDVELRCDPISGHTALYWYRQSLGQGLEFLIYFQGNSAPDKSGLPSDRFSAERTGGSVSTLTIQRTQQEDSAVYLCASSLRSGNTGELFFGEGSRLTVL.

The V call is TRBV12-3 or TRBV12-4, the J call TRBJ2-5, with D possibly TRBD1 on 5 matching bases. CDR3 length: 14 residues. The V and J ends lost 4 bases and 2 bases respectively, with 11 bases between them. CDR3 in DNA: TGTGCCAGCAGTTCTTACCAGGGTCAAGAGACCCAGTACTTC. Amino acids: CASSSYQGQETQYF.

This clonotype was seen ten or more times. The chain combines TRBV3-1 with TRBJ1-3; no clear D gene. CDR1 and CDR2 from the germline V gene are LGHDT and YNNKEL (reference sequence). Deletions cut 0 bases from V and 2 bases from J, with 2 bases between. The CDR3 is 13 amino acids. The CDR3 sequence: CASSQEAGNTIYF. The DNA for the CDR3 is TGTGCCAGCAGCCAAGAGGCTGGAAACACCATATATTTT. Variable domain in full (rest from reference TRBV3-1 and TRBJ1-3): DTAVSQTPKYLVTQMGNDKSIKCEQNLGHDTMYWYKQDSKKFLKIMFSYNNKELIINETVPNRFSPKSPDKAHLNLHINSLELGDSAVYFCASSQEAGNTIYFGEGSWLTVV.

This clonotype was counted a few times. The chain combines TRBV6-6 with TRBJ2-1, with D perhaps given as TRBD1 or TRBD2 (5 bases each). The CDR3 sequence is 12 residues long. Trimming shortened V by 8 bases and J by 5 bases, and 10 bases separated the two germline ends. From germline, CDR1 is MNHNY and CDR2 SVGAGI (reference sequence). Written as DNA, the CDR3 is TGTGCCAGCGGGACCGGTCACAATGAGCAGTTCTTC. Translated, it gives CASGTGHNEQFF.

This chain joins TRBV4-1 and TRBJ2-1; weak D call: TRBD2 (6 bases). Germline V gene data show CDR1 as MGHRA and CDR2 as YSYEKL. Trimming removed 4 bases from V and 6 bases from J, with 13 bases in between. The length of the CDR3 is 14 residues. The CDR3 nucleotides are TGCGCCAGCAGCCGATACCGGGACTCCAATGAGCAGTTCTTC. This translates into CASSRYRDSNEQFF.

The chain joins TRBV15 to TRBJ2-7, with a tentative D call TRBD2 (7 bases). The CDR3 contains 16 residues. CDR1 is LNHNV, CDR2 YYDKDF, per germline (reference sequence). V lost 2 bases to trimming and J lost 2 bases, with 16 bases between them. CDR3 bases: TGTGCCACCAGCAGAAACGCGGGGGCCCATACCTACGAGCAGTACTTC. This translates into CATSRNAGAHTYEQYF.

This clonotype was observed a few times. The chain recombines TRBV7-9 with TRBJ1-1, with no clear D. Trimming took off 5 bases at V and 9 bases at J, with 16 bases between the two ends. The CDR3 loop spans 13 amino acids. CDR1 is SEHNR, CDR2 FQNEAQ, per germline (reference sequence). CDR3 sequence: CASSMSGGYQAFF. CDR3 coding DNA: TGTGCCAGCAGCATGTCTGGTGGGTACCAAGCTTTCTTT.

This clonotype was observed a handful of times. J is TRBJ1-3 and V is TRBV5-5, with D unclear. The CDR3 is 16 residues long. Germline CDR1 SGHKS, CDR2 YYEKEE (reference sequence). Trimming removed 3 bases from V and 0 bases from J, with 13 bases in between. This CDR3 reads CASSSFSRSSGNTIYF. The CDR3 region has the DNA TGTGCCAGCAGCTCCTTCAGTCGGAGCTCTGGAAACACCATATATTTT.

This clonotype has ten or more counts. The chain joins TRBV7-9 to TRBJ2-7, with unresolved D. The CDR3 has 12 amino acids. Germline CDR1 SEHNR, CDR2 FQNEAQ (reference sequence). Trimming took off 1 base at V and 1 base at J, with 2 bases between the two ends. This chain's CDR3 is CASSLGSYEQYF. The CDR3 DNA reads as TGTGCCAGCAGCTTAGGGTCCTACGAGCAGTACTTC.

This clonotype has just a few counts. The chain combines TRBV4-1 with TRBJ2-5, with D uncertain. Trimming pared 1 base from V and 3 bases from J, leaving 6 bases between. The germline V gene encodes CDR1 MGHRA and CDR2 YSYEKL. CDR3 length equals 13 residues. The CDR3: CASSQGAEETQYF. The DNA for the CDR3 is TGCGCCAGCAGCCAAGGGGCTGAAGAGACCCAGTACTTC.

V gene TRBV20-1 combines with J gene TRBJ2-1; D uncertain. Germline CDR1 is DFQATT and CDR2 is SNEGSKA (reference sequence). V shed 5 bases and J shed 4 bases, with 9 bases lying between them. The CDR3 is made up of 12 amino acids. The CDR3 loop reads CSAYDVYNEQFF. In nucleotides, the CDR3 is TGCAGTGCTTATGACGTTTACAATGAGCAGTTCTTC.

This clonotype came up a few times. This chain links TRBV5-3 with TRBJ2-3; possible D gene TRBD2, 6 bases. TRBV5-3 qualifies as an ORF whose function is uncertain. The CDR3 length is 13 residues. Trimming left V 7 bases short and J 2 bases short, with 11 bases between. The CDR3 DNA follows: TGTGCCAGAGGGGGGACGGTCACAGATACGCAGTATTTT. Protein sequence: CARGGTVTDTQYF.

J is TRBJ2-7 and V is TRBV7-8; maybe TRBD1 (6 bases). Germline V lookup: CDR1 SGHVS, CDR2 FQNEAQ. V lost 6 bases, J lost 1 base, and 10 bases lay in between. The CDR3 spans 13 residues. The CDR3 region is CASRRTDSYEQYF. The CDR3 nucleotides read TGTGCCAGCAGACGGACAGATTCCTACGAGCAGTACTTC.

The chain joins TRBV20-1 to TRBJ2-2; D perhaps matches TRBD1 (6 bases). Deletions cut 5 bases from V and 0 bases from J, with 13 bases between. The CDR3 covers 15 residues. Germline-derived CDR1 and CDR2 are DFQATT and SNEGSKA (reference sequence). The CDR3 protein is CSASSGTTNTGELFF. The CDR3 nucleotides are TGCAGTGCTTCTTCCGGGACAACGAACACCGGGGAGCTGTTTTTT.

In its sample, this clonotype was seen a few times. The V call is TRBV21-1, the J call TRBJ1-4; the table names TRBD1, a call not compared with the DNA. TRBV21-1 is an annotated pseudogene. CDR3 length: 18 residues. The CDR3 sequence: CASSKGGDRRPTNEKLFF. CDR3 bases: TGTGCCAGCAGCAAAGGAGGGGACAGGCGCCCAACTAATGAAAAACTGTTTTTT.

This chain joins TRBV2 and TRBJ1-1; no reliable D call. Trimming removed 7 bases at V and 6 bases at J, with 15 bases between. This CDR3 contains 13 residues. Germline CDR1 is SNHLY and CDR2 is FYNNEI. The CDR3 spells CASIKEVGAEAFF. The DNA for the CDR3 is TGTGCCAGCATTAAGGAAGTTGGCGCTGAAGCTTTCTTT.

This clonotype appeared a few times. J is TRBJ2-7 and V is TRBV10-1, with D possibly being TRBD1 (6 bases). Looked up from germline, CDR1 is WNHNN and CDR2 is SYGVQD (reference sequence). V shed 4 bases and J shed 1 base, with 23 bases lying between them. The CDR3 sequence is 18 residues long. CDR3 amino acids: CASSGSGDPYVSSYEQYF. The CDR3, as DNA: TGCGCCAGCAGTGGATCAGGGGATCCCTATGTTAGTTCCTACGAGCAGTACTTC.

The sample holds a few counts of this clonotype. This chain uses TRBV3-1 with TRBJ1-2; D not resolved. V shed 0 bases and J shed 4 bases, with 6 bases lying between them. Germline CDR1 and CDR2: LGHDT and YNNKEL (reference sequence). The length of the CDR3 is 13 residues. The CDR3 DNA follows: TGTGCCAGCAGCCAAGATAGCGGCTATGGCTACACCTTC. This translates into CASSQDSGYGYTF. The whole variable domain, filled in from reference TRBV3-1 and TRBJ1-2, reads DTAVSQTPKYLVTQMGNDKSIKCEQNLGHDTMYWYKQDSKKFLKIMFSYNNKELIINETVPNRFSPKSPDKAHLNLHINSLELGDSAVYFCASSQDSGYGYTFGSGTRLTVV.

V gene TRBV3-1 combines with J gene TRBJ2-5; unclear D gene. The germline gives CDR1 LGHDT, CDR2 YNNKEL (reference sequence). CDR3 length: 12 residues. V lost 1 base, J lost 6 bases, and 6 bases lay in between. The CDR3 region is CASSQVGKTQYF. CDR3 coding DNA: TGTGCCAGCAGCCAAGTGGGGAAGACCCAGTACTTC.

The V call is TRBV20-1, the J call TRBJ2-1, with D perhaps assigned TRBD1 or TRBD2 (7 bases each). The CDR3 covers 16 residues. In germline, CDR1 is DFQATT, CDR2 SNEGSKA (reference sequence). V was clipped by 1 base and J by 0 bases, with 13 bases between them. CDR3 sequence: CSARAGGASSYNEQFF. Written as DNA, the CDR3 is TGCAGTGCTAGAGCAGGGGGGGCAAGCTCCTACAATGAGCAGTTCTTC.

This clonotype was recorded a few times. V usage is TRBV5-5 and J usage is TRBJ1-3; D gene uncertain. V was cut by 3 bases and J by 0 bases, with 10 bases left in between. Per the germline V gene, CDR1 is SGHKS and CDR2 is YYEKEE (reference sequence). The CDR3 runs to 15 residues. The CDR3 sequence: CASSWSMGSGNTIYF. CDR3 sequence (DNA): TGTGCCAGCAGCTGGAGTATGGGCTCTGGAAACACCATATATTTT.

This CDR3 is CASGLGPPSGSLYEQYF. CDR3 coding DNA: TGTGCCAGCGGGCTGGGGCCCCCAAGCGGCTCCCTCTACGAGCAGTACTTC. The genes are TRBV12-3 or TRBV12-4 and TRBJ2-7; the D call may be TRBD1 or TRBD2 (5 bases each). V shed 8 bases and J shed 3 bases, with 26 bases lying between them. The CDR3 spans 17 residues.

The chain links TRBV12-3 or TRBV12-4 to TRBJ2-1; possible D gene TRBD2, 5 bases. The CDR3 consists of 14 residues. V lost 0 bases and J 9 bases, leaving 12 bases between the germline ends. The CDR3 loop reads CASSLADGEGEQFF. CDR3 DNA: TGTGCCAGCAGTTTAGCTGACGGGGAAGGTGAGCAGTTCTTC.